The 19 T cell receptor beta chains given below trace back to one sample, sequenced in a study of neurological immune-mediated disorders (dated by TCRdb to about 2019). The library was obtained by 5' RACE. Sequencing was carried out with an Illumina HiSeq 2500. TCRdb redid the processing of the public reads, applying fastp at Q25 and MiXCR, and retained in-frame beta chains. Identical CDR3 proteins give one entry, which carries the most common genes and DNA. The sample table records about 40,000 distinct CDR3 sequences; 2.5% of these occur just once. The ten biggest clones cover 2.4% of the sample. Material: PBMCs. Source of these receptors: a man between 50 and 59 years old with multiple sclerosis.

This clonotype was recorded at least ten times. The J gene is TRBJ2-1, the V gene TRBV7-9, with D tentatively TRBD2 (6 bases). The CDR3 covers 15 residues. Germline lookup yields CDR1 SEHNR and CDR2 FQNEAQ (reference sequence). V lost 5 bases and J 3 bases, leaving 14 bases between the germline ends. CDR3 sequence reads: CASSLHGGDYNEQFF. CDR3 sequence (DNA): TGTGCCAGCAGCCTACACGGCGGGGACTACAATGAGCAGTTCTTC.

This clonotype was recorded a few times. V usage is TRBV6-5 and J usage is TRBJ2-3, with TRBD2 as a possible D gene (6 bases). The CDR3 runs to 15 residues. Germline V gene lookup returns CDR1 MNHEY and CDR2 SVGAGI. V was pared by 8 bases and J by 6 bases, with 21 bases between. This chain's CDR3 is CASSTAGHGADTQYF. The CDR3 DNA sequence: TGTGCCAGCTCCACGGCGGGGCACGGGGCGGATACGCAGTATTTT.

This clonotype was seen many times. This chain uses TRBV12-3 or TRBV12-4 with TRBJ1-6; the D gene is possibly TRBD1 (5 bases). V gave up 5 bases and J gave up 15 bases, with 14 bases separating them. This CDR3 contains 12 residues. The CDR3 region has the DNA TGTGCCAGCAGTCGGGACGGCCATGACCTCCACTTT. This encodes CASSRDGHDLHF.

This clonotype appeared many times. This sequence joins TRBV5-6 and TRBJ1-4, with 7 bases identical to TRBD1. The CDR3 has 15 residues. The V and J ends lost 4 bases and 5 bases, in that order; junction bases with no gene match: 8. Germline V gives CDR1 SGHDT, CDR2 YYEEEE. This chain's CDR3 is CASSGTTGANEKLFF. For the CDR3, the DNA is TGTGCCAGCAGCGGGACTACAGGGGCCAATGAAAAACTGTTTTTT.

Ten or more counts support this clonotype. This chain uses TRBV20-1 with TRBJ2-2, with a tentative D call TRBD2 (7 bases). Germline CDR1 and CDR2: DFQATT and SNEGSKA (reference sequence). The CDR3 contains 15 residues. V was cut by 2 bases and J by 6 bases, with 16 bases left in between. The chain's CDR3 is CSARPLGGGPGELFF. In DNA, the CDR3 is TGCAGTGCTAGACCCCTGGGGGGGGGCCCCGGGGAGCTGTTTTTT.

This clonotype was seen at least ten times. The CDR3 coding sequence is TGTGCCAGCTCACCACCGGGCAGGTGGAACACTGAAGCTTTCTTT. Translation: CASSPPGRWNTEAFF. The rearrangement joins TRBV18 to TRBJ1-1; no clear D gene. Germline V gene sequence: CDR1 KGHSH, CDR2 LQKENI. V lost 0 bases and J 1 base, leaving 9 bases between the germline ends. The CDR3 runs to 15 residues.

This clonotype was observed at least ten times. The gene calls are TRBV5-1 and TRBJ2-7; TRBD2 is a possible D gene (6 bases). The CDR3 extends over 15 amino acids. The germline V gene has CDR1 SGHRS and CDR2 YFSETQ. The ends were cut back, 4 bases at V and 6 bases at J, with 20 bases in the middle. This chain's CDR3 is CASSPMVGGRSEQYF. The CDR3 region has the DNA TGCGCCAGCAGCCCCATGGTAGGAGGGAGGAGCGAGCAGTACTTC.

This clonotype was observed many times. Its ends do not fully match the called genes, so a read error is possible. The CDR3 reads CATSRGTGQPQNF. The CDR3, as DNA: TGTGCCACCAGCAGAGGAACAGGGCAGCCCCAGAATTTT. The chain couples TRBV15 to TRBJ1-5, with D possibly TRBD1 on 6 matching bases. Germline lookup yields CDR1 LNHNV and CDR2 YYDKDF (reference sequence). This CDR3 region has 13 residues. Based on the CDR3 plus reference TRBV15 and TRBJ1-5, the full variable domain is DAMVIQNPRYQVTQFGKPVTLSCSQTLNHNVMYWYQQKSSQAPKLLFHYYDKDFNNEADTPDNFQSRRPNTSFCFLDIRSPGLGDTAMYLCATSRGTGQPQNFGDGTRLSIL.

This clonotype was found many times. The chain couples TRBV30 to TRBJ2-4; D call uncertain. V lost 2 bases to trimming and J lost 4 bases, with 9 bases between them. Germline V gene lookup returns CDR1 GTSNPN and CDR2 SVGIG (reference sequence). This CDR3 region has 13 residues. DNA of the CDR3: TGTGCCTGGAGTATAGAGGCGAAAAACATTCAGTACTTC. The encoded protein is CAWSIEAKNIQYF.

This clonotype was seen many times. V usage is TRBV7-2 and J usage is TRBJ1-1; tentative D call: TRBD1 (6 bases). The CDR3 loop spans 15 amino acids. Germline CDR1 and CDR2: SGHTA and FQGNSA. V was clipped by 5 bases and J by 1 base, with 14 bases between them. The DNA of the CDR3 is TGTGCCAGCAGCCCGACCAGGGGACCGAACACTGAAGCTTTCTTT. This codes for CASSPTRGPNTEAFF.

This clonotype has ten or more counts. The chain joins TRBV5-1 to TRBJ2-1, with 11 nucleotides matching TRBD2. Germline CDR1 is SGHRS and CDR2 is YFSETQ. V lost 1 base to trimming and J lost 9 bases; unmatched junction nucleotides: 6. The CDR3 contains 15 residues. In DNA, the CDR3 is TGCGCCAGCAGCTTGACTAGCGGGGGCCCGGGTGAGCAGTTCTTC. This translates into CASSLTSGGPGEQFF.

This clonotype has ten or more counts. The chain combines TRBV24-1 with TRBJ2-5; D tentatively reads TRBD1 or TRBD2 (5 bases each). The CDR3 runs 15 residues. V lost 4 bases and J 5 bases, leaving 16 bases between the germline ends. Germline V gene data show CDR1 as KGHDR and CDR2 as SFDVKD. For the CDR3, the DNA is TGTGCCACCAGTGACCCCGGGGTCTGGGGGGAGACCCAGTACTTC. It encodes CATSDPGVWGETQYF.

The rearrangement joins TRBV5-5 to TRBJ2-7, with D possibly being TRBD1 or TRBD2 (5 bases each). Germline CDR1 SGHKS, CDR2 YYEKEE (reference sequence). V lost 0 bases to trimming and J lost 2 bases, with 15 bases between them. This CDR3 region has 16 residues. The CDR3 protein is CASSLEWDAGPYEQYF. The CDR3 DNA reads as TGTGCCAGCAGCTTGGAATGGGACGCGGGCCCCTACGAGCAGTACTTC.

This clonotype was seen a handful of times. The V call is TRBV2, the J call TRBJ1-3; no clear D gene. Between the trimmed V and J ends, which lost 11 bases and 0 bases, there was a span of 11 bases. This CDR3 is 13 amino acids long. CDR1 and CDR2 from the germline V gene are SNHLY and FYNNEI. The CDR3 sequence is CAWRGDSGNTIYF. The CDR3 DNA follows: TGTGCCTGGAGAGGAGACTCTGGAAACACCATATATTTT.

This clonotype was counted a few times. The chain has TRBV20-1 and TRBJ2-1, with D perhaps matching TRBD2 (5 bases). V was clipped by 3 bases and J by 3 bases, with 21 bases between them. Germline V gene sequence: CDR1 DFQATT, CDR2 SNEGSKA (reference sequence). There are 17 residues in the CDR3. The CDR3 here is CSASKTSGVASYNEQFF. In DNA, the CDR3 is TGCAGTGCTAGTAAAACTAGTGGGGTTGCTAGCTACAATGAGCAGTTCTTC.

Comment on this clonotype: One end of the junction fails to match germline, which may point to a read error. The rearrangement links TRBV6-5 to TRBJ1-5, with D possibly matching TRBD1 (6 bases). Germline V lookup: CDR1 MNHEY, CDR2 SVGAGI. The CDR3 has 14 residues. As DNA, the CDR3 is TGTGCCAGCAGTTCTCACAGGGAGGATCAGCCCCAGAATTTT. Encoded protein: CASSSHREDQPQNF.

This clonotype was seen repeatedly, ten times or more. The gene calls are TRBV5-1 and TRBJ2-1; the match to TRBD2 covers 9 bases. The CDR3 spans 17 residues. The germline V gene has CDR1 SGHRS and CDR2 YFSETQ. V lost 4 bases, J lost 0 bases, and 8 bases stayed unmatched. The CDR3 is CASSLGLASGSYNEQFF. Written as DNA, the CDR3 is TGCGCCAGCAGCCTCGGACTAGCGTCGGGCTCCTACAATGAGCAGTTCTTC.

This clonotype was seen a few times. This rearrangement joins TRBV12-3 or TRBV12-4 to TRBJ1-2; D is uncertain. CDR3 length: 13 amino acids. V lost 3 bases to trimming and J lost 7 bases, with 12 bases between them. The CDR3 sequence is CASSFVGVTGYTF. CDR3 nucleotides: TGTGCCAGCAGTTTTGTCGGGGTTACTGGCTACACCTTC.

Relative to its sample, this clonotype is medium-sized. V is TRBV7-9 and J is TRBJ1-4; 7 positions match TRBD1. There are 16 residues in the CDR3. V lost 5 bases to trimming and J lost 4 bases; unmatched junction nucleotides: 10. CDR1 is SEHNR and CDR2 is FQNEAQ in the germline V gene (reference sequence). DNA for the CDR3: TGTGCCAGCAGCGGACGGGACAGTCTGATTAATGAAAAACTGTTTTTT. It is translated as CASSGRDSLINEKLFF.